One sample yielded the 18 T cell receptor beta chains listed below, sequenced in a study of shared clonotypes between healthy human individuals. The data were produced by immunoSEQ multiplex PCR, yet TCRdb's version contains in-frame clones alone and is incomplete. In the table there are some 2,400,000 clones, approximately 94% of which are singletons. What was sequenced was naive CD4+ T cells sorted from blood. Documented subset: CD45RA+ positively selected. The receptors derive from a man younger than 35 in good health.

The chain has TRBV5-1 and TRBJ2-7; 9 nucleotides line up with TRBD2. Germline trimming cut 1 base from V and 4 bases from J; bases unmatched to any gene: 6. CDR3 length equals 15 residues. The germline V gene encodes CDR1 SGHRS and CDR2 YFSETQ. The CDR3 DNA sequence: TGCGCCAGCAGCTTGAGTGTAGCGGGGGCTTACGAGCAGTACTTC. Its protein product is CASSLSVAGAYEQYF.

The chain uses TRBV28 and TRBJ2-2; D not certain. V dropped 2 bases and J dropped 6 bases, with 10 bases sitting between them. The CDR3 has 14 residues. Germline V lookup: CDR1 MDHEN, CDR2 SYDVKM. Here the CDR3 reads CASSLAGLSGELFF. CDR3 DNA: TGTGCCAGCAGTTTAGCAGGATTATCCGGGGAGCTGTTTTTT.

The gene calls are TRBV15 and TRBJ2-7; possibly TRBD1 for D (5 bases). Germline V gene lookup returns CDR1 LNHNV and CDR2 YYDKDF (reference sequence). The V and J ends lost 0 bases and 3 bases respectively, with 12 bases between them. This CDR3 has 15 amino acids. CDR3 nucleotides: TGTGCCACCAGCAGAGATTCCCGCCAGGGCTACGAGCAGTACTTC. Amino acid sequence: CATSRDSRQGYEQYF.

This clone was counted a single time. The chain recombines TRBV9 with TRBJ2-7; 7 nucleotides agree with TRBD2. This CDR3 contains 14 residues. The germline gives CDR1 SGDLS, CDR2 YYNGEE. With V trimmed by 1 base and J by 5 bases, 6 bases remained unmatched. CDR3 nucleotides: TGTGCCAGCAGCGTAAGCGGGGCCCGACACGAGCAGTACTTC. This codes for CASSVSGARHEQYF.

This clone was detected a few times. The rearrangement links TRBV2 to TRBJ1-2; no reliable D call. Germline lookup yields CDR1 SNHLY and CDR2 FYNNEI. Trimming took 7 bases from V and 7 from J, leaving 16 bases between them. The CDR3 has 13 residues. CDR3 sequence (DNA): TGTGCCAGCAATCCGGGCCACGGAGCTGGCTACACCTTC. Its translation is CASNPGHGAGYTF.

The CDR3 DNA reads as TGTGCCAGCAGTACACGTGACTCCTACGAGCAGTACTTC. It is translated as CASSTRDSYEQYF. The chain has TRBV9 and TRBJ2-7; no firm D call. CDR1 and CDR2 (germline): SGDLS, YYNGEE. Trimming took off 5 bases at V and 0 bases at J, with 9 bases between the two ends. The CDR3 runs 13 residues. Combining the CDR3 with reference TRBV9 and TRBJ2-7 gives the whole variable domain DSGVTQTPKHLITATGQRVTLRCSPRSGDLSVYWYQQSLDQGLQFLIQYYNGEERAKGNILERFSAQQFPDLHSELNLSSLELGDSALYFCASSTRDSYEQYFGPGTRLTVT.

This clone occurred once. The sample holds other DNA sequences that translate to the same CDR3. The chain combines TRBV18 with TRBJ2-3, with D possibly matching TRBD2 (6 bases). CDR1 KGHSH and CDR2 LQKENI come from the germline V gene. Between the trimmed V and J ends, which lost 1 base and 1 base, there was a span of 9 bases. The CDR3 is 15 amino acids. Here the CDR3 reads CASSPLSGGTDTQYF. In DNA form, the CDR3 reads TGTGCCAGCTCACCACTATCGGGGGGCACAGATACGCAGTATTTT.

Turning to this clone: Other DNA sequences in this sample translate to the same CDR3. The CDR3 sequence: CAWDRGIYEQYF. DNA for the CDR3: TGTGCCTGGGACAGGGGAATCTACGAGCAGTACTTC. The V gene is TRBV30, the J gene TRBJ2-7; 8 positions agree with TRBD1. This CDR3 has 12 amino acids. The germline gives CDR1 GTSNPN, CDR2 SVGIG (reference sequence). Trimming took 5 bases from V and 3 from J; bases not matched to a gene: 3.

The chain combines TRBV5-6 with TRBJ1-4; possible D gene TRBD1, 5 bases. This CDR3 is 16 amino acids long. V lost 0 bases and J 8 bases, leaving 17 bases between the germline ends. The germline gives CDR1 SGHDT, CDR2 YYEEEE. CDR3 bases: TGTGCCAGCAGCTTGGCGGCAGGCCGGAAGGGGGAAAAACTGTTTTTT. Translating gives CASSLAAGRKGEKLFF.

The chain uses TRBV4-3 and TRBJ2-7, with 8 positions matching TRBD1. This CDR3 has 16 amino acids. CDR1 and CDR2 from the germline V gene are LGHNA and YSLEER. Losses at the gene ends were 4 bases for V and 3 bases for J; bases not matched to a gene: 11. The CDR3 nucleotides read TGCGCCAGCAGCCGAGGACAGGGCAGCCCTATCTACGAGCAGTACTTC. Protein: CASSRGQGSPIYEQYF.

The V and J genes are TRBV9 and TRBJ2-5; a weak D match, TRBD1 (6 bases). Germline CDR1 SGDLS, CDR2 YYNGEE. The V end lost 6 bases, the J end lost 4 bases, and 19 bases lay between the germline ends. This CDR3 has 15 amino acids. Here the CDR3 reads CASTRRGGLGETQYF. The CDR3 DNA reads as TGTGCCAGCACCCGTAGAGGGGGATTAGGAGAGACCCAGTACTTC. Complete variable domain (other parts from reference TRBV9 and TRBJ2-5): DSGVTQTPKHLITATGQRVTLRCSPRSGDLSVYWYQQSLDQGLQFLIQYYNGEERAKGNILERFSAQQFPDLHSELNLSSLELGDSALYFCASTRRGGLGETQYFGPGTRLLVL.

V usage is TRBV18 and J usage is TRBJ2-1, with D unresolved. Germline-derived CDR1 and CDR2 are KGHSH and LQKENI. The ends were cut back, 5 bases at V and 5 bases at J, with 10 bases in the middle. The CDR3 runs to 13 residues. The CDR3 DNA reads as TGTGCCAGCTCAATTGGGGAAAACAATGAGCAGTTCTTC. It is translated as CASSIGENNEQFF.

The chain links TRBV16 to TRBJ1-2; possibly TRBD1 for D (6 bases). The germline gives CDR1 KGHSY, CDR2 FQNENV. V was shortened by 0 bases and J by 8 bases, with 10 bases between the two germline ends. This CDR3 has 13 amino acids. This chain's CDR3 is CASSQSQGQGYTF. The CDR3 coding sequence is TGTGCCAGCAGCCAATCCCAGGGGCAGGGCTACACCTTC.

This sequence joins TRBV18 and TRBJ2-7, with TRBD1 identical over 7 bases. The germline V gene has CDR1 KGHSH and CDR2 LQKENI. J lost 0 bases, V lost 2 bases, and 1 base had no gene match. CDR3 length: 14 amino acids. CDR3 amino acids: CASSPGQASYEQYF. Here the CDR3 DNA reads TGTGCCAGCTCACCAGGACAGGCCTCCTACGAGCAGTACTTC.

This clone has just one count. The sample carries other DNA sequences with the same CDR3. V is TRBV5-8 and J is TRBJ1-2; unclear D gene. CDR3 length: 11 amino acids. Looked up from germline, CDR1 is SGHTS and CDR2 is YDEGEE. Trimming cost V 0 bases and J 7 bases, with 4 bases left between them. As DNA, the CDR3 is TGTGCCAGCAGCTTGGTGACTGGCTACACCTTC. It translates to CASSLVTGYTF.

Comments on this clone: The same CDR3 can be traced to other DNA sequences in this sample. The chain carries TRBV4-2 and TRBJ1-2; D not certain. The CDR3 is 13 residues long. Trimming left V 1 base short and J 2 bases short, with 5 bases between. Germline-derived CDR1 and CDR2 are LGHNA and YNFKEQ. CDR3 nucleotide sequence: TGTGCCAGCAGCCAAGGTCAGAACTATGGCTACACCTTC. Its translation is CASSQGQNYGYTF.

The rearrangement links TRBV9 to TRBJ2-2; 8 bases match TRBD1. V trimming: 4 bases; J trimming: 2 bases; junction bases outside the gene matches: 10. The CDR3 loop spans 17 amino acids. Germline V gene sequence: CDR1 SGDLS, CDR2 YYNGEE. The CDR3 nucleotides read TGTGCCAGCAGCTACGGGACAGGACTAAAAAACACCGGGGAGCTGTTTTTT. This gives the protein CASSYGTGLKNTGELFF.

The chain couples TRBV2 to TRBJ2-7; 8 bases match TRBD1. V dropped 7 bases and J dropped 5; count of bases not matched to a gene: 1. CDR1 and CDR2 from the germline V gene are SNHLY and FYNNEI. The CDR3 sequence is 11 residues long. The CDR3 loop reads CASKDRDEQYF. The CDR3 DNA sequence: TGTGCCAGCAAGGACAGGGACGAGCAGTACTTC.